The entry that follows covers one T cell receptor beta chain sequence. Antigen unknown. The data belong to a study of cytomegalovirus exposure and HLA in healthy donors. Regarding the study as a whole: In vitro testing confirmed a few CMV-associated chains as specific for CMV antigens. The study recorded fewer than 200 TCR beta chains that were cytomegalovirus-associated.

The method was immunoSEQ multiplex PCR; TCRdb's version includes in-frame clones alone and lacks a portion of them. The sample lists tens of thousands of clones, 95% to 97% seen once, with 1% to 1.5% in the top ten. V was pared by 7 bases and J by 0 bases, with 22 bases between. The CDR3 sequence is 18 residues long. CDR1 MDHEN and CDR2 SYDVKM come from the germline V gene. This receptor was identified in a young woman in good health and CMV-seronegative. The rearrangement uses TRBV28 and TRBJ1-5; weak D call: TRBD1 (5 bases). Source material: PBMCs. CDR3 sequence: CASTPPAGQTYSNQPQHF. The CDR3 bases are TGTGCCAGCACCCCACCCGCGGGGCAAACTTATAGCAATCAGCCCCAGCATTTT.